This T cell receptor (beta chain) comes out of a study of blood T cell repertoires in COVID-19. Study context: Both acute and convalescent COVID-19 samples were obtained from the United States, Italy and Spain. PBMCs, B-cell-depleted T cells, or T cells provided the cDNA or gDNA that made up the material.

CDR3 size: 13 residues. From germline, CDR1 is SEHNR and CDR2 FQNEAQ (reference sequence). V was cut by 4 bases and J by 3 bases, with 9 bases left in between. Original processing methods: Estimated nucleated cell counts came from reference gene primer amplification. The table came from immunoSEQ multiplex PCR; TCRdb's copy has only in-frame clones and leaves some out. V, J and clone size are taken as reported in that table, and D and trimming were inferred from the DNA itself. The data hold about 300,000 clones, with 86% observed a single time. Input material: peripheral blood. This chain uses TRBV7-9 with TRBJ1-2; D remains unclear. This TCR was sampled from a woman aged 50 to 65 with acute or convalescent COVID-19. The CDR3 bases are TGTGCCAGCAGCTCCGGGAGTGACTATGGCTACACCTTC. Its protein is CASSSGSDYGYTF. Full variable domain (rest looked up from reference TRBV7-9 and TRBJ1-2): DTGVSQNPRHKITKRGQNVTFRCDPISEHNRLYWYRQTLGQGPEFLTYFQNEAQLEKSRLLSDRFSAERPKGSFSTLEIQRTEQGDSAMYLCASSSGSDYGYTFGSGTRLTVV.